Presented here are 14 T cell receptor beta chains from one specimen sequenced in a study of T cells in Graves' hyperthyroidism and ophthalmopathy. Researchers took RNA transcripts and amplified the TCR beta CDR3 regions from them. A set of HTBI primers served as the primers for a first-round RT-PCR of the TCR CDR3. TCRdb reprocessed the multiplex PCR reads with MiXCR, giving one entry per CDR3 protein. The profile shows about 290,000 distinct CDR3 sequences, roughly an eighth of them singletons. The specimen sequenced was blood. The origin of the receptors is a woman aged 35 to 49 with Graves' hyperthyroidism.

The sample holds many counts of this clonotype. CDR3 region: CSARRGTADEQFF. CDR3 DNA: TGCAGTGCTAGAAGAGGAACAGCCGATGAGCAGTTCTTC. The chain employs TRBV20-1 and TRBJ2-1; D uncertain. The germline V gene has CDR1 DFQATT and CDR2 SNEGSKA (reference sequence). Trimming took off 2 bases at V and 8 bases at J, with 13 bases between the two ends. The CDR3 contains 13 residues.

This clonotype appeared many times. The chain employs TRBV7-2 and TRBJ1-5, with TRBD1 as a possible D gene (5 bases). CDR1 and CDR2 from the germline V gene are SGHTA and FQGNSA. V was clipped by 4 bases and J by 0 bases, with 10 bases between them. The CDR3 spans 15 residues. DNA for the CDR3: TGTGCCAGCAGCTCAACAGGTTTTAGCAATCAGCCCCAGCATTTT. Its translation: CASSSTGFSNQPQHF.

This clonotype was observed many times. The J gene is TRBJ2-5, the V gene TRBV2; 8 bases match TRBD1. CDR1 and CDR2 (germline): SNHLY, FYNNEI. V lost 6 bases, J lost 4 bases, and 10 bases stayed unmatched. The CDR3 extends over 15 amino acids. CDR3 DNA sequence: TGTGCCAGCAGCCTGGGACAGGCGAGGGGAGAGACCCAGTACTTC. Translated: CASSLGQARGETQYF.

This clonotype has a count of ten or more. The rearrangement links TRBV3-1 to TRBJ2-7; 8 nucleotides agree with TRBD1. Germline-derived CDR1 and CDR2 are LGHDT and YNNKEL (reference sequence). V shed 1 base, J shed 5 bases, and the junction held 7 bases outside the gene matches. The CDR3 contains 15 residues. The CDR3 loop reads CASSQASYRGDEQYF. As DNA, the CDR3 is TGTGCCAGCAGCCAAGCCTCCTACAGGGGGGACGAGCAGTACTTC.

This rearrangement joins TRBV20-1 to TRBJ1-2, with 9 bases aligning to TRBD1. Germline-derived CDR1 and CDR2 are DFQATT and SNEGSKA (reference sequence). After removal of 7 bases from V and 4 bases from J, the junction contained 10 bases not matched to a gene. CDR3 length equals 14 residues. CDR3 in amino acids: CSGQQGATSYGYTF. The CDR3 coding sequence is TGCAGTGGACAACAGGGGGCGACGAGCTATGGCTACACCTTC.

V and J are TRBV12-3 or TRBV12-4 and TRBJ1-1; TRBD1 matches at 10 bases. This CDR3 has 16 residues. V dropped 8 bases and J dropped 1; count of bases not matched to a gene: 10. The CDR3 reads CASSLRTGGANTEAFF. The CDR3, as DNA: TGTGCCAGCTCACTCCGGACAGGGGGAGCGAACACTGAAGCTTTCTTT.

This clonotype showed up many times. J is TRBJ2-3 and V is TRBV20-1; TRBD1 aligns across 8 bases. The CDR3 loop spans 14 amino acids. V was clipped by 5 bases and J by 3 bases; unmatched bases: 7. The germline V gene has CDR1 DFQATT and CDR2 SNEGSKA (reference sequence). CDR3 residues: CSALGQGPTDTQYF. The CDR3 coding sequence is TGCAGTGCTCTTGGACAGGGACCAACAGATACGCAGTATTTT.

A remark on this clonotype: A much larger clone differs from this one at a single base, so this may be a read error. The chain carries TRBV7-9 and TRBJ2-5, with 10 bases matching TRBD1. J was trimmed by 5 bases and V by 7 bases; bases with no gene match: 10. The germline CDR1 and CDR2 sequences are SEHNR and FQNEAQ (reference sequence). The CDR3 is 15 residues long. CDR3 nucleotides: TGTGCCAGCACTAAGACAGGGGGCTCAGGCGAGACCCAGTACTTC. Translation gives CASTKTGGSGETQYF.

This clonotype was seen many times. The chain carries TRBV2 and TRBJ1-2; TRBD1 aligns across 9 bases. Germline V gives CDR1 SNHLY, CDR2 FYNNEI. The CDR3 is 15 residues long. V dropped 6 bases and J dropped 2; count of bases not matched to a gene: 7. The CDR3 DNA follows: TGTGCCAGCAGGGATCGACAGGGGGGGAACTATGGCTACACCTTC. Translation gives CASRDRQGGNYGYTF.

The chain combines TRBV6-1 with TRBJ2-1, with 8 bases identical to TRBD1. Trimming at V came to 5 bases and at J to 8 bases, leaving 8 bases not matched to a gene. There are 14 residues in the CDR3. Germline values: CDR1 MNHNS, CDR2 SASEGT. In nucleotides, the CDR3 is TGTGCCAGCAGTCCAATGACAGGGGTGGATGAGCAGTTCTTC. Translating gives CASSPMTGVDEQFF.

This clonotype was found many times. The DNA for the CDR3 is TGTGCCAGCAGCAGGGACTCCCGGAACGAGCAGTACTTC. It codes for CASSRDSRNEQYF. This chain connects TRBV7-6 to TRBJ2-7; D perhaps matches TRBD2 (6 bases). Looked up from germline, CDR1 is SGHVS and CDR2 is FNYEAQ. The CDR3 totals 13 residues. The V and J ends lost 5 bases and 5 bases respectively, with 13 bases between them.

Many counts were recorded for this clonotype. The rearrangement joins TRBV6-2 or TRBV6-3 to TRBJ1-2; D is uncertain. CDR1 and CDR2 from the germline V gene are MNHEY and SVGEGT. V was clipped by 4 bases and J by 4 bases, with 13 bases between them. The CDR3 runs 14 residues. The CDR3 spells CASSSTRLFYGYTF. CDR3 bases: TGTGCCAGCAGTTCGACACGATTGTTCTATGGCTACACCTTC.

The CDR3 DNA sequence: TGTGCCAGCTGGACAGGGGGCAGTTCACCCCTCCACTTT. It codes for CASWTGGSSPLHF. The V and J genes are TRBV10-3 and TRBJ1-6; 11 bases fit TRBD1. The trim removed 10 bases at V and 9 bases at J, leaving 5 bases unmatched. The CDR3 has 13 residues. From germline, CDR1 is ENHRY and CDR2 SYGVKD.

The chain's CDR3 is CASSPSPGTGKNEQYF. CDR3 bases: TGTGCCAGCAGCCCGAGTCCCGGGACAGGGAAGAACGAGCAGTACTTC. J is TRBJ2-7 and V is TRBV11-3, with TRBD1 matching over 9 bases. Germline V gene lookup returns CDR1 SGHNT and CDR2 YENEEA. This CDR3 contains 16 residues. With V trimmed by 5 bases and J by 5 bases, 13 bases remained unmatched.